This TCR beta chain was sequenced during a study of T cells after yellow fever vaccination (dated by TCRdb to between 2018 and 2021). With respect to the entire study: The SMART-Seq v4 Ultra Low Input RNA kit was used to prepare libraries from fractions with low cell numbers. Bulk TCR alpha and beta repertoires were sequenced longitudinally to track T-cell clones before and after primary and booster YFV17D yellow fever vaccination. Two healthy male donors, one aged 18 to 30 and one aged 30 to 40 years, made up the cohort. Blood samples were taken at several timepoints before and after primary and secondary immunization, and bulk PBMC replicates and cell subsets were isolated. Points the paper makes about the study in general: Most clones expanded after primary vaccination (about 95% of CD4 and around 88% of CD8) were re-detected after the booster, suggesting that broad memory maintenance occurred. Only a couple of donors were included in the study, so the extent to which the findings can be generalized is limited. A small fraction of clonotypes appeared in both the CD4 and CD8 compartments, likely as a result of convergent recombination. Compared with the primary T-cell response, the secondary T-cell response was weaker but faster, peaking on day 5 rather than day 15. Because abundant contaminating clonotypes from the bulk population could be contained in FACS-sorted repertoires, computational filtering was required.

CDR1 and CDR2, looked up from the germline V gene (reference sequence), are LNHDA and SQIVND. Inclusive of the bounding cysteine and phenylalanine, the CDR3 is 15 residues long. The only DNA kept is the CDR3, 45 bases in frame from the first base. V is clipped by 4 bases and J by 5 bases, and the sequence between their germline boundaries is 17 bases long. Per the publication, the treatment or condition label means: live attenuated yellow fever vaccine strain. Two biological replicates of bulk PBMCs were collected at each blood-draw timepoint. PBMCs were isolated from peripheral blood using a standard Ficoll-Paque protocol. RNA was extracted with TriZol from bulk PBMCs, CD4 and CD8 fractions, and dextramer-positive and dextramer-negative fractions. Comments on this clonotype: Its antigen is unknown. There are no base qualities to consult, and no much larger clone falls within one base.

TCR cDNA was synthesized by 5'RACE template switching, which introduced a universal primer site and unique molecular identifiers. Priming for cDNA synthesis came from both the TCR alpha and TCR beta constant segments. Library amplification involved two PCR steps, and the second step added sample barcodes and sequencing adapters. Sequencing of libraries was done on Illumina HiSeq 2500 (2x100 bp) or NovaSeq (2x150 bp). On the study's bioinformatics: MIGEC was used to demultiplex reads and collapse the reads into UMI consensus sequences, and MiXCR was used for V(D)J alignment. Vaccine-responding clonotypes were identified with edgeR using replicate PBMC samples, with FDR below 0.01 and a log2 fold change above 5 up to day 15 being required. Each bulk clonotype was labeled CD4 or CD8 based on which sequenced repertoire, CD4 or CD8, contained the clonotype at higher abundance. TCRdb ran its own pipeline on the public reads, namely fastp trimming at Q25 and MiXCR clone calling, and kept in-frame beta chains. CDR3 protein duplicates are merged, each entry listing the most common genes and DNA. The V and J calls shown here were made by TCRdb, not taken from the authors' results. Here the sample has 610,000 or so distinct CDR3 sequences; roughly 12% occur a single time. Approximately 15% of the sample is in the top ten clones.

The receptor comes from a man aged 30-40 years who received the YFV17D yellow fever vaccine. The specimen was PBMCs, collected on the day of the yellow fever booster vaccination. This sequence uses TRBV19 and TRBJ2-5; TRBD2 is perhaps the D gene, given 6 matching bases. At the DNA level, the sequence is TGTGCCAGTAGTAACCCCGTGGAGGGACGGGAGACCCAGTACTTC. This yields the protein CASSNPVEGRETQYF.